This TCR beta chain was identified in a study of regulatory T cells in long-lasting Graves disease. The authors built TCR beta libraries using iRepertoire HTBI primers and Arm-PCR of CDR3 regions. Via MiXCR, TCRdb re-called the multiplex PCR reads, giving one row per CDR3 protein. Of 200,000 to 250,000 distinct CDR3 sequences listed, 15% to 20% were seen once; the top ten hold 10% to 15%. V was pared by 5 bases and J by 5 bases, with 4 bases of the junction left unmatched. The CDR3 sequence is 12 residues long. CDR1 is DFQATT, CDR2 SNEGSKA, per germline (reference sequence). As for time point: newly diagnosed GD, antithyroid drugs for less than 3 months. Scientists built the TCR library using RNA that was extracted from PBMCs. This clonotype was detected many times. As yet, its antigen is unknown. The study's findings and limits: Persistent disease showed a preference for TRBV28, TRBJ1-2 and TRBJ2-5.

These data were also reused for a study on T cells in Graves' hyperthyroidism and ophthalmopathy.

V and J are TRBV20-1 and TRBJ1-1; TRBD1 matches 8 bases. The material was peripheral blood mononuclear cells (PBMCs), obtained at new diagnosis, from a patient treated with antithyroid drugs. This receptor was identified in a woman in her 30s with Graves disease. The CDR3 DNA follows: TGCAGTGCTTGGACAGGGATGACTGAAGCTTTCTTT. Protein: CSAWTGMTEAFF.